These T cell receptor beta chains were read from a single sample in a study of blood T cells in healthy people across ages. In TCRdb, the 5' RACE reads were re-called with MiXCR into one record per CDR3 protein. This table holds over 1,500,000 distinct CDR3 sequences, around half found once. What was sequenced was blood. The receptors stem from a woman aged 40 to 50 in good health. Each CDR3 is given with its conserved first and last residue. Fields, in order: clone size, V gene, J gene, D gene, CDR3 DNA, CDR3 protein. The D gene is left open where the match is weak. The size field is filled for only some rows; it gives once, few, many or a size class.

few	TRBV7-2	TRBJ2-7	TRBD1	TGTGCCAGCAGCGTCACCTGGGACAGACCGTACGAGCAGTACTTC	CASSVTWDRPYEQYF
NA	TRBV7-2	TRBJ2-7	NA	TGTGCCAGCAGCGGCGGGACAGCCATCTACGAGCAGTACTTC	CASSGGTAIYEQYF
NA	TRBV7-9	TRBJ2-1	NA	TGTGCCAGCAGCGCCTATACCTACAATGAGCAGTTCTTC	CASSAYTYNEQFF
few	TRBV4-1	TRBJ1-6	TRBD1	TGCGCCAGCAGCCAAGACCGGGACAGGGATTCACCCCTCCACTTT	CASSQDRDRDSPLHF
NA	TRBV6-2/TRBV6-3	TRBJ2-1	NA	TGTGCCGGTCGGACCACAGGGAGCAATGAGCAGTTCTTC	CAGRTTGSNEQFF
few	TRBV29-1	TRBJ1-1	NA	TGCAGCGTCCCGAATACACCGAACACTGAAGCTTTCTTT	CSVPNTPNTEAFF
many	TRBV7-2	TRBJ2-6	NA	TGTGCCAGCAGCCGCTCTGGGGCCAACGTCCTGACTTTC	CASSRSGANVLTF
NA	TRBV10-3	TRBJ1-4	NA	TGTGCCATCAGTGAAATGACGGATGAAAAACTGTTTTTT	CAISEMTDEKLFF
NA	TRBV12-3/TRBV12-4	TRBJ1-5	NA	TGTGCCAGCAGTTTCTCAAAAGGGGTCCACAATCAGCCCCAGCATTTT	CASSFSKGVHNQPQHF
NA	TRBV6-5	TRBJ2-7	NA	TGTGCCAGCAGTTACCAGGGCGGGACCTACGAGCAGTACTTC	CASSYQGGTYEQYF
NA	TRBV3-1	TRBJ2-1	NA	TGTGCCAGCAGCCAAGCCCCGGACAGCGGCTCCTACAATGAGCAGTTCTTC	CASSQAPDSGSYNEQFF
few	TRBV20-1	TRBJ2-6	NA	TGCAGTGCACCTGGCCCACGTTCCTCTGGGGCCAACGTCCTGACTTTC	CSAPGPRSSGANVLTF
NA	TRBV6-5	TRBJ1-6	NA	TGTGCCAGTAGTTACCGGGTTTATAATTCACCCCTCCACTTT	CASSYRVYNSPLHF
few	TRBV11-1	TRBJ2-7	NA	TGTGCCAGCAGCTTAGAAGAGGAGCGAGGGGACCACGAGCAGTACTTC	CASSLEEERGDHEQYF
once	TRBV4-2	TRBJ1-2	NA	TGTGCCAGCAGCCAGCAAAGGTACTATGGCTACACCTTC	CASSQQRYYGYTF
once	TRBV7-6	TRBJ2-7	NA	TGTGCCAGCAGCCCCGGTGGGGGGTCCGAGCAGTACTTC	CASSPGGGSEQYF
few	TRBV10-3	TRBJ2-7	NA	TGTGCCATCCTCGAACGGCAGAGTCCCTACGAGCAGTACTTC	CAILERQSPYEQYF
NA	TRBV10-3	TRBJ2-3	NA	TGTGCCATCAGAGAGCCCTCGGGCGGGGCGACAGATACGCAGTATTTT	CAIREPSGGATDTQYF
NA	TRBV20-1	TRBJ1-6	NA	TGCAGTGCTAGAGATCCTGACAGATCCTATAATTCACCCCTCCACTTT	CSARDPDRSYNSPLHF
once	TRBV20-1	TRBJ1-1	TRBD1	TGCAGTGCTAGCCGACAGGGGCGGGCCACTGAAGCTTTCTTT	CSASRQGRATEAFF
NA	TRBV20-1	TRBJ2-1	NA	TGCAGTGCTAGAAGCTGGACGGATGAGCAGTTCTTC	CSARSWTDEQFF
NA	TRBV7-9	TRBJ2-2	TRBD1	TGTGCCAGCAGCTTAGCCCGGGACAGGGGCGTCGGGGAGCTGTTTTTT	CASSLARDRGVGELFF
NA	TRBV2	TRBJ1-6	NA	TGCGCCAGCTATCTCGGGCCAGCCTTTAATTCACCCCTCCACTTT	CASYLGPAFNSPLHF
few	TRBV7-2	TRBJ1-2	NA	TGTGCCAGCAGCTTCTATCAGGAAACTTATGGCTACACCTTC	CASSFYQETYGYTF
NA	TRBV6-2/TRBV6-3	TRBJ1-2	TRBD1	TGTGCCAGCACCGGCGGACAGGCCCCCAACTATGGCTACACCTTC	CASTGGQAPNYGYTF
NA	TRBV9	TRBJ2-1	TRBD2	TGTGCCAGCAGCGGGATTAGCGGGGGGGCGTGGAATGAGCAGTTCTTC	CASSGISGGAWNEQFF
NA	TRBV2	TRBJ1-1	NA	TGTGCCAGCAGAGCCCCGCCGGTGGGTGGCGTGGAAGCTTTCTTT	CASRAPPVGGVEAFF
NA	TRBV6-1	TRBJ1-2	TRBD1	TGTGCCAGCAGTGCGGGACAGGGATTTGATTCGAGTGGCTACACCTTC	CASSAGQGFDSSGYTF
few	TRBV6-1	TRBJ2-3	TRBD2	TGTGCCAGCAGCGGAAAATTACTAGCGGGGGACATGGATACGCAGTATTTT	CASSGKLLAGDMDTQYF
NA	TRBV11-1	TRBJ2-1	TRBD1	TGTGCCAGCAGCACCTCCGGGACAGGGTGGAACAATGAGCAGTTCTTC	CASSTSGTGWNNEQFF
NA	TRBV20-1	TRBJ2-4	TRBD1	TGCAGTGCTAGGGGAGCCGGGACAGACAACATTCAGTACTTC	CSARGAGTDNIQYF
NA	TRBV6-5	TRBJ2-3	TRBD1	TGTGCCAGCAGCTCGACAGGGGCGTGGACAGATACGCAGTATTTT	CASSSTGAWTDTQYF
NA	TRBV7-9	TRBJ1-1	TRBD1	TGTGCCAGCAGCCAGAGTCAGGGGGGCACTGAAGCTTTCTTT	CASSQSQGGTEAFF
NA	TRBV4-2	TRBJ1-5	NA	TGTGCCAGCAGCCAAGAGGGGGGGCTGGCGGGCAATCAGCCCCAGCATTTT	CASSQEGGLAGNQPQHF
NA	TRBV12-3/TRBV12-4	TRBJ2-7	TRBD1	TGTGCCGGCAGTTTAGGGGGCGGATGGTACGAGCAGTACTTC	CAGSLGGGWYEQYF
once	TRBV5-1	TRBJ1-2	TRBD1	TGCGCCAGCAGCTCGAAGACAGGGGTTGGCTACACCTTC	CASSSKTGVGYTF
once	TRBV7-2	TRBJ2-1	NA	TGTGCCAGCAGCCCATGGGGGAGTGCCTGCAATGAGCAGTTCTTC	CASSPWGSACNEQFF
NA	TRBV24-1	TRBJ2-7	NA	TGTGCCACCAGTGATGGGTCCTACGAGCAGTACTTC	CATSDGSYEQYF
few	TRBV29-1	TRBJ2-4	TRBD2	TGCAGCGCCCGACGGGGGGGTGCCAAAAACATTCAGTACTTC	CSARRGGAKNIQYF
NA	TRBV2	TRBJ2-5	TRBD2	TGTGCCAGCGGCCGGACTAGCGGGCTCATCGAGACCCAGTACTTC	CASGRTSGLIETQYF
NA	TRBV7-9	TRBJ1-5	NA	TGTGCCAGCAGCCCCGGAACCATCGGCAATCAGCCCCAGCATTTT	CASSPGTIGNQPQHF
NA	TRBV7-9	TRBJ2-4	NA	TGTGCCAGCAGCTTGCCACAGGTTGGGGCGGACATTCAGTACTTC	CASSLPQVGADIQYF
NA	TRBV7-9	TRBJ2-7	NA	TGTGCCAGCAGCGCCCCAGCGGCCTACGAGCAGTACTTC	CASSAPAAYEQYF